Included here is one T cell receptor beta chain sequence, with context. The record originates from a study of brain T cells in children with intractable seizures. The method was immunoSEQ multiplex PCR; TCRdb's version includes in-frame clones alone and lacks a portion of them. The sample has approximately 330,000 clones, over 90% seen once. Time point given: blood from clinic visit 5 months post-surgery; TSC patient then seizure free. Surgery cases with the highest brain T cell transcript signatures were chosen for sequencing. Germline loops: CDR1 LNHDA, CDR2 SQIVND (reference sequence). V gave up 6 bases and J gave up 3 bases, with 15 bases separating them. The CDR3 length is 15 residues.

The sequence was collected from a boy under two years old with tuberous sclerosis and intractable seizures. The rearrangement uses TRBV19 and TRBJ2-1, with a possible D match to TRBD1 (6 bases). The sample was peripheral blood, taken 4 to 5 months after surgery. The CDR3: CASSPTGRSYNEQFF. CDR3 in DNA: TGTGCCAGTAGCCCCACAGGGAGAAGCTACAATGAGCAGTTCTTC.